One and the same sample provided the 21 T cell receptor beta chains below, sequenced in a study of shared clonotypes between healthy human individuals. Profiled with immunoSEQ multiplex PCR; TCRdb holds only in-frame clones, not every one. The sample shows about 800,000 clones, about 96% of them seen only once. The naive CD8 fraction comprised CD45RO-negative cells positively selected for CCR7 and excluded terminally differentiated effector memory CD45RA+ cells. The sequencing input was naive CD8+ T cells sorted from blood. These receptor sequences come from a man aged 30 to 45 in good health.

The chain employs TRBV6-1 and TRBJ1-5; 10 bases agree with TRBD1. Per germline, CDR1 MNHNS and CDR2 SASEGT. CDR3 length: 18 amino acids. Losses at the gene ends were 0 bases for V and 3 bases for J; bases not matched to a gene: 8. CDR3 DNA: TGTGCCAGCAGTGAAGCGCTGTTAGACAGGGGGCACAATCAGCCCCAGCATTTT. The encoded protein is CASSEALLDRGHNQPQHF.

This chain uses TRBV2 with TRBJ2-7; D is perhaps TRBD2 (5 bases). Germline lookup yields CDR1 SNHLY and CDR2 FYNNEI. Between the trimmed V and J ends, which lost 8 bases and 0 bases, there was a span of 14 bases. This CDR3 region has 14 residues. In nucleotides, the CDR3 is TGTGCCAGCTTAGGAGGAGTAAGCTCCTACGAGCAGTACTTC. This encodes CASLGGVSSYEQYF.

The CDR3 here is CASSPQAAANTGELFF. Here the CDR3 DNA reads TGTGCCAGCAGCCCTCAGGCGGCCGCGAACACCGGGGAGCTGTTTTTT. The rearrangement links TRBV7-8 to TRBJ2-2; D remains ambiguous. The CDR3 runs to 16 residues. Trimming pared 5 bases from V and 0 bases from J, leaving 13 bases between. The germline V gene has CDR1 SGHVS and CDR2 FQNEAQ.

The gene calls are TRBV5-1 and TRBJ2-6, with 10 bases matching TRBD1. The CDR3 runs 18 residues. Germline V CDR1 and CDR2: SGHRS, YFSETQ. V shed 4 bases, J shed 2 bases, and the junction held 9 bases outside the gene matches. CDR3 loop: CASSSPVGQGAGANVLTF. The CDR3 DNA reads TGCGCCAGCAGCAGTCCGGTAGGACAGGGGGCTGGGGCCAACGTCCTGACTTTC.

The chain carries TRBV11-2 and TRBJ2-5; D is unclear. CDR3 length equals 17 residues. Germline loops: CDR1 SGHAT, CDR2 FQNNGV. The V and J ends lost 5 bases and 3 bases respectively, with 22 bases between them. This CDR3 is CASSPRAIGVREETQYF. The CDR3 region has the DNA TGTGCCAGCAGCCCTAGGGCCATCGGAGTTAGGGAAGAGACCCAGTACTTC.

The CDR3 bases are TGTGCCAGCAGCTTAGATACGTGGAACCCCGTACACAATCCCTACAATGAGCAGTTCTTC. It specifies CASSLDTWNPVHNPYNEQFF. The chain links TRBV11-2 to TRBJ2-1; D unclear. Trimming removed 0 bases from V and 2 bases from J, with 23 bases in between. CDR1 is SGHAT and CDR2 is FQNNGV in the germline V gene. This CDR3 comprises 20 residues.

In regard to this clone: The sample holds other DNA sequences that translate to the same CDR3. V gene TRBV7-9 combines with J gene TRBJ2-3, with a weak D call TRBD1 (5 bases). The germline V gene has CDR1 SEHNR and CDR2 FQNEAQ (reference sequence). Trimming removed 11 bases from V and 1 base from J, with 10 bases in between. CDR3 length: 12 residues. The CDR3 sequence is CASRRGTDTQYF. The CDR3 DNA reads TGTGCCTCTCGCAGGGGCACAGATACGCAGTATTTT.

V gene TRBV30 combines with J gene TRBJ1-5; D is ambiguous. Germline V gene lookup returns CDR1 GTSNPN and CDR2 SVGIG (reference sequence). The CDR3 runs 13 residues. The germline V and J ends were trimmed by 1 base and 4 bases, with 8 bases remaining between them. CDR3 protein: CAWSGLWNQPQHF. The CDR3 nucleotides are TGTGCCTGGAGTGGACTCTGGAATCAGCCCCAGCATTTT. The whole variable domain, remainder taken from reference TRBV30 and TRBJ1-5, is SQTIHQWPATLVQPVGSPLSLECTVEGTSNPNLYWYRQAAGRGLQLLFYSVGIGQISSEVPQNLSASRPQDRQFILSSKKLLLSDSGFYLCAWSGLWNQPQHFGDGTRLSIL.

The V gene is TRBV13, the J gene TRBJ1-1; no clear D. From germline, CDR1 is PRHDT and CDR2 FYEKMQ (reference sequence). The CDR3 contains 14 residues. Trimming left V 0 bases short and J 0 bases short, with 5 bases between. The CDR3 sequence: CASSLGGLNTEAFF. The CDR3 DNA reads TGTGCCAGCAGCTTAGGAGGGTTGAACACTGAAGCTTTCTTT.

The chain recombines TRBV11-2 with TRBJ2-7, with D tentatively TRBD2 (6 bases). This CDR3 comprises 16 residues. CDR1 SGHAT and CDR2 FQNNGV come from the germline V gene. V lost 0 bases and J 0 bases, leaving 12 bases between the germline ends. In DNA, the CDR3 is TGTGCCAGCAGCTTAGACCCGAGGCGGGACTCCTACGAGCAGTACTTC. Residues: CASSLDPRRDSYEQYF. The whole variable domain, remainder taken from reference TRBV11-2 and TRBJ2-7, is EAGVAQSPRYKIIEKRQSVAFWCNPISGHATLYWYQQILGQGPKLLIQFQNNGVVDDSQLPKDRFSAERLKGVDSTLKIQPAKLEDSAVYLCASSLDPRRDSYEQYFGPGTRLTVT.

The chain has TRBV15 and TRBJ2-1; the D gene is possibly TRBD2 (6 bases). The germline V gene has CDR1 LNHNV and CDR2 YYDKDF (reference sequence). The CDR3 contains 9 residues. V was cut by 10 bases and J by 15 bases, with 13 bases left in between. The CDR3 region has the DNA TGTGCCATCGGGACTGATCTGTTCTTC. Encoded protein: CAIGTDLFF.

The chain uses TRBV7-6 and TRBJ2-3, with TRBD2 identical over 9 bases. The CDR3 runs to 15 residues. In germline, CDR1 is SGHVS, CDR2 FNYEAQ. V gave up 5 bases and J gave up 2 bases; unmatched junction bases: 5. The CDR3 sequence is CASSKRLAATDTQYF. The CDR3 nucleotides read TGTGCCAGCAGCAAGCGACTAGCGGCCACAGATACGCAGTATTTT.

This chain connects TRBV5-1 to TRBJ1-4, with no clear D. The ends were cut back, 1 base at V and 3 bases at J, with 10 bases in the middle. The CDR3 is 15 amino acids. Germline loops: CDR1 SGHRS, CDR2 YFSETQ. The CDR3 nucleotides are TGCGCCAGCAGCTTGTCCGGACGGCCTAATGAAAAACTGTTTTTT. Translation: CASSLSGRPNEKLFF.

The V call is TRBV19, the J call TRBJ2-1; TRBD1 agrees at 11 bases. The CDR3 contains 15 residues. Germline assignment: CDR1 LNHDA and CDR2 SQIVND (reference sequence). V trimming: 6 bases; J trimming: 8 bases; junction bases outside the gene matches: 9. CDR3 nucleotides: TGTGCCAGTAGCCCCTGGACAGGGGGCGTCTATGAGCAGTTCTTC. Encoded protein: CASSPWTGGVYEQFF.

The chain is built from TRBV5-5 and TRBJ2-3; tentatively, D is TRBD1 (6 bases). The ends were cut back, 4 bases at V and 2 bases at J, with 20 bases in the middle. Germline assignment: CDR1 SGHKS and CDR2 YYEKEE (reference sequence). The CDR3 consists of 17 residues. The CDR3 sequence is CASSLPSQGPYTDTQYF. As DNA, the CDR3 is TGTGCCAGCAGCCTCCCTTCACAGGGCCCCTACACAGATACGCAGTATTTT.

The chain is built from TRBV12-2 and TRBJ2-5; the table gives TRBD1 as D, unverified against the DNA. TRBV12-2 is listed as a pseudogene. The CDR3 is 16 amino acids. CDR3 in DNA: TGTGCAAGTCGCGGGCGATCCATAACAGGGCAAGAGACCCAGTACTTC. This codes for CASRGRSITGQETQYF.

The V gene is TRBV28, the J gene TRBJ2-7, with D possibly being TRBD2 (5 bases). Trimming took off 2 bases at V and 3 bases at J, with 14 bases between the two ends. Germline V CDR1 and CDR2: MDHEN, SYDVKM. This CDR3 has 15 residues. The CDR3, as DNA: TGTGCCAGCAGTTTACCCCTAGCTGTGAGCTACGAGCAGTACTTC. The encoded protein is CASSLPLAVSYEQYF.

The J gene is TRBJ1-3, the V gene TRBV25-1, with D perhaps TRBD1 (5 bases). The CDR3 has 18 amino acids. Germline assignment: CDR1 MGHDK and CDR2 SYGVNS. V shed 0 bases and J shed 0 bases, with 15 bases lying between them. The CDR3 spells CASSEYSSQVRSGNTIYF. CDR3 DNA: TGTGCCAGCAGTGAATATTCTTCACAGGTCCGCTCTGGAAACACCATATATTTT.

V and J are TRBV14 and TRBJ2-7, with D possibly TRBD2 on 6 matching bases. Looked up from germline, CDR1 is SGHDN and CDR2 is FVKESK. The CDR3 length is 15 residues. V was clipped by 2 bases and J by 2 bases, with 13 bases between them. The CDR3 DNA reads TGTGCCAGCAGCCAAATACTAGCCTTCCCCTACGAGCAGTACTTC. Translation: CASSQILAFPYEQYF.

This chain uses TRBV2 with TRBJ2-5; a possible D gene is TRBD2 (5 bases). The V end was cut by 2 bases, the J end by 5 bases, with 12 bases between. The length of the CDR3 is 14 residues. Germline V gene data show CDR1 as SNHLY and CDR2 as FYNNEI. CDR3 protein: CASSEWVGAETQYF. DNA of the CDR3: TGTGCCAGCAGTGAATGGGTGGGAGCGGAGACCCAGTACTTC.

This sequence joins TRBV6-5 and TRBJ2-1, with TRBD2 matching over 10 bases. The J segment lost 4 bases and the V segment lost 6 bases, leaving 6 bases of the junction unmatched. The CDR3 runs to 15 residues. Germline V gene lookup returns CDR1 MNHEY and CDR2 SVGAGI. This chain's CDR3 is CASRPRTSGYNEQFF. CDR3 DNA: TGTGCCAGCAGGCCCCGGACTAGCGGTTACAATGAGCAGTTCTTC.